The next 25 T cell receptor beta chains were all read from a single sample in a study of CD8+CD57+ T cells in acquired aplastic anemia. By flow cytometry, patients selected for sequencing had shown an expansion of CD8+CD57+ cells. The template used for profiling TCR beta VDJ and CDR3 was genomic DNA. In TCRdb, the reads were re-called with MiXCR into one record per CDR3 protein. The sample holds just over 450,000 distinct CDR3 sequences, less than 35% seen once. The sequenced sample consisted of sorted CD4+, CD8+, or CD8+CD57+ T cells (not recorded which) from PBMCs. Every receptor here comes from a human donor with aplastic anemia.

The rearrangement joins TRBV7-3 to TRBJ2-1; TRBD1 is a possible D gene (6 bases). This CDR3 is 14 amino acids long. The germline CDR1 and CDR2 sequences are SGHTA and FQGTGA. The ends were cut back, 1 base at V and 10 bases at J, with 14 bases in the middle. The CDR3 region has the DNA TGTGCCAGCAGCTTAAGTTTAGGGCAGGGGGAGCAGTTCTTC. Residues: CASSLSLGQGEQFF. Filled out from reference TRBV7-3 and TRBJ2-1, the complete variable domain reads GAGVSQTPSNKVTEKGKYVELRCDPISGHTALYWYRQSLGQGPEFLIYFQGTGAADDSGLPNDRFFAVRPEGSVSTLKIQRTERGDSAVYLCASSLSLGQGEQFFGPGTRLTVL.

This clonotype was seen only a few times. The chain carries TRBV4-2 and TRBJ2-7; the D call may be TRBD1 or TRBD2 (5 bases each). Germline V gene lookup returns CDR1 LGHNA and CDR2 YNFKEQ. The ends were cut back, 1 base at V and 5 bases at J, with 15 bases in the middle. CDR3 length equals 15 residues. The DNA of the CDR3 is TGTGCCAGCAGCCAAGGACCGGGACCTCAAAACGAGCAGTACTTC. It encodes CASSQGPGPQNEQYF.

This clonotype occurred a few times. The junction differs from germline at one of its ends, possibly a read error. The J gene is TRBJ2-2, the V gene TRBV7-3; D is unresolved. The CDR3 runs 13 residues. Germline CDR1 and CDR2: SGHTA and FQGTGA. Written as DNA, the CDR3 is TGCGCCAGCAGCCAAGGAGTTTCCGGGGAGCTGTTTTTT. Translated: CASSQGVSGELFF.

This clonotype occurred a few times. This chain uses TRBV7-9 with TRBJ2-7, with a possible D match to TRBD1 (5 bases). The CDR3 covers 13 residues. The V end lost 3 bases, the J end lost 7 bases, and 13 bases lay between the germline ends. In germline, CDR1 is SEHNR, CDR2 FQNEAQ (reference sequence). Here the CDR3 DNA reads TGTGCCAGCAGCTTTCAGGGTAGCTGGGAGCAGTACTTC. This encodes CASSFQGSWEQYF.

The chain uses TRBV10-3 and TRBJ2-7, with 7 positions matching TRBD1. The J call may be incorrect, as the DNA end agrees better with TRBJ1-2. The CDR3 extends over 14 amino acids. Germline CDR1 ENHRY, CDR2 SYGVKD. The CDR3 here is CAISAGRGTYGYTF. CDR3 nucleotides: TGTGCCATCAGTGCAGGCAGGGGGACCTATGGCTACACCTTC.

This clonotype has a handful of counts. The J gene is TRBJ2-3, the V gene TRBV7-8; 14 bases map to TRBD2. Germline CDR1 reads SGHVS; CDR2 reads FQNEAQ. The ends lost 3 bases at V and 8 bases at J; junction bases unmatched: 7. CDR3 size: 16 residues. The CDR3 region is CASSFRLAGGLVTQYF. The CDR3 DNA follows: TGTGCCAGCAGCTTTCGACTAGCGGGAGGGCTCGTTACGCAGTATTTT.

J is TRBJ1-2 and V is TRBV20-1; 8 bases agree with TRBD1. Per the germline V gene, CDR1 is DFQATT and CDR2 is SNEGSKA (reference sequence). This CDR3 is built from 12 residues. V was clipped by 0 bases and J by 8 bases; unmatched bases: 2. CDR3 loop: CSARDRTGGYTF. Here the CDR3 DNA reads TGCAGTGCTAGAGACAGGACAGGGGGCTACACCTTC.

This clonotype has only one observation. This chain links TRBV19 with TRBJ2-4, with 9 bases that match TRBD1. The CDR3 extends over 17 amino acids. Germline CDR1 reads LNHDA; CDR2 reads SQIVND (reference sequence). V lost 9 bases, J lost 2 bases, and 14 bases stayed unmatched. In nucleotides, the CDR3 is TGTGCCAGCAGCAACCGGGACAGGGTACTTTCCAAAAACATTCAGTACTTC. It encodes CASSNRDRVLSKNIQYF. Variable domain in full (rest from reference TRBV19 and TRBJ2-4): DGGITQSPKYLFRKEGQNVTLSCEQNLNHDAMYWYRQDPGQGLRLIYYSQIVNDFQKGDIAEGYSVSREKKESFPLTVTSAQKNPTAFYLCASSNRDRVLSKNIQYFGAGTRLSVL.

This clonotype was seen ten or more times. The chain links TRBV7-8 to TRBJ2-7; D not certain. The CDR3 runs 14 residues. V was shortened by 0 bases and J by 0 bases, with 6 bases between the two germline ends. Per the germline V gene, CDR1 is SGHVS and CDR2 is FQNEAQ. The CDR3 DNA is TGTGCCAGCAGCTTAGCATCACTCTCCTACGAGCAGTACTTC. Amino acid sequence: CASSLASLSYEQYF.

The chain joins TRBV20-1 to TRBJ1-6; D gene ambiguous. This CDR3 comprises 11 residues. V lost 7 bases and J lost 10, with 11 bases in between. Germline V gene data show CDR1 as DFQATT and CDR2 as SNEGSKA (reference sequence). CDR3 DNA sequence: TGCAGTGGACACACGGGATCACCCCTCCACTTT. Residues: CSGHTGSPLHF.

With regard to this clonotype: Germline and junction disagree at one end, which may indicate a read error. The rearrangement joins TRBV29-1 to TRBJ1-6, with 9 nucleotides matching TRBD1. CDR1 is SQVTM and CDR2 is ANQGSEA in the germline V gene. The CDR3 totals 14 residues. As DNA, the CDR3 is TGCAGCGTTGGAACAGGGGGCTATAACTCACCCCTCCACTTT. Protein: CSVGTGGYNSPLHF.

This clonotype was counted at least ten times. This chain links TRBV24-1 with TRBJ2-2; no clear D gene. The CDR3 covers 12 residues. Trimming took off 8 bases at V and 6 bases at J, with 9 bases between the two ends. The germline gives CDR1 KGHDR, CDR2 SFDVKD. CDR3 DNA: TGTGCCACCAACGGAGACGCCGGGGAGCTGTTTTTT. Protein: CATNGDAGELFF.

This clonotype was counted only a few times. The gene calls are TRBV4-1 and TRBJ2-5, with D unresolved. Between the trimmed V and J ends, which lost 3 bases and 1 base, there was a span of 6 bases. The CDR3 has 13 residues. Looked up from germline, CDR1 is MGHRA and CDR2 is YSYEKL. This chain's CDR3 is CASSQESQETQYF. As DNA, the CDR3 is TGCGCCAGCAGCCAGGAAAGCCAAGAGACCCAGTACTTC.

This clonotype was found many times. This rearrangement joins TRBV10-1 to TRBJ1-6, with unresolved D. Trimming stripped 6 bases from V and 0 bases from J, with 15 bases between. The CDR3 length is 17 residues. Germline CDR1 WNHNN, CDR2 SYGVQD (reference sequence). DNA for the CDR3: TGCGCCAGCAGGCAAAGAGACCGGAGCTCCTATAATTCACCCCTCCACTTT. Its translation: CASRQRDRSSYNSPLHF.

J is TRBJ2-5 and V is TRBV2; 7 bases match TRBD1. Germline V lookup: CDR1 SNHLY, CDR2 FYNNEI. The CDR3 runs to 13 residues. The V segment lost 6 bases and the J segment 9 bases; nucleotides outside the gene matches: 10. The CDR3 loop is CASRRDSQGPQYF. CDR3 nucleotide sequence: TGTGCCAGCAGACGGGACAGCCAAGGGCCCCAGTACTTC.

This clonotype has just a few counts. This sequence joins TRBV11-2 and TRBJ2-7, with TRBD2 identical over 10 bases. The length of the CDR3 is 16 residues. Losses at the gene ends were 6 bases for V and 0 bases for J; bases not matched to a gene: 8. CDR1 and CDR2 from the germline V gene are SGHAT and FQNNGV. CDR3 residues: CASSPSSGSGSYEQYF. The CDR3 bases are TGTGCCAGCAGTCCGTCTAGCGGGAGCGGCTCCTACGAGCAGTACTTC.

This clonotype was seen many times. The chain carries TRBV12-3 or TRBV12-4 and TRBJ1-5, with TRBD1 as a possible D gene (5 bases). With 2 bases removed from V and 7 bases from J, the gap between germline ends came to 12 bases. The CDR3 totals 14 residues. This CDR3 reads CASSLFRQGQPQHF. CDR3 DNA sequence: TGTGCCAGCAGTTTATTCAGGCAGGGACAGCCCCAGCATTTT.

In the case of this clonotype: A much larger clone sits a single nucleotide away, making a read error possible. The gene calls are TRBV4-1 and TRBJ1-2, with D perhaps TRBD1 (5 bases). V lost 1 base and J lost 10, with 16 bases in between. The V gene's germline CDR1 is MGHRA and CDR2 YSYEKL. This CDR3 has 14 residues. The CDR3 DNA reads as TGCGCCAGCAGCCAAGTTGGGACGGGGAATGACTACACCTTC. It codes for CASSQVGTGNDYTF.

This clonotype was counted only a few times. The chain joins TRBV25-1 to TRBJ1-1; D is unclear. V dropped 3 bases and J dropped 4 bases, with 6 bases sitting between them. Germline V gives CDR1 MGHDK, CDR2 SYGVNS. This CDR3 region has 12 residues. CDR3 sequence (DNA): TGTGCCAGCAGTGACAGCTTCACTGAAGCTTTCTTT. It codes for CASSDSFTEAFF.

CDR3 residues: CASSYLTAQETQYF. In nucleotides, the CDR3 is TGTGCCAGCAGTTACTTGACAGCTCAAGAGACCCAGTACTTC. The chain employs TRBV6-5 and TRBJ2-5; a possible D gene is TRBD1 (5 bases). Trimming left V 1 base short and J 2 bases short, with 8 bases between. The CDR3 has 14 residues. The germline V gene has CDR1 MNHEY and CDR2 SVGAGI.

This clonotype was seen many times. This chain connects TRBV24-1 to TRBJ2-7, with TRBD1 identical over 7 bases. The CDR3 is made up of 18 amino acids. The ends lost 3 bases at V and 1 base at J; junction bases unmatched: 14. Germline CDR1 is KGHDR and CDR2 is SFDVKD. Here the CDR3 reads CATSDPADRVGPSYEQYF. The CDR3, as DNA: TGTGCCACCAGTGATCCGGCCGACAGGGTAGGACCATCCTACGAGCAGTACTTC.

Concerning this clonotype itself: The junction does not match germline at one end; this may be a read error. CDR3 sequence: CATSGKIDEALF. CDR3 in DNA: TGTGCCACCAGTGGAAAAATCGATGAAGCTCTCTTT. The chain has TRBV24-1 and TRBJ1-1, with D uncertain. The CDR3 is 12 amino acids. CDR1 is KGHDR and CDR2 is SFDVKD in the germline V gene.

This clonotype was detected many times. CDR3 protein: CATSRDIAGRETQYF. CDR3 sequence (DNA): TGTGCCACCAGCAGAGATATAGCGGGGCGAGAGACCCAGTACTTC. V and J are TRBV15 and TRBJ2-5, with TRBD2 matching over 8 bases. Trimming took 0 bases from V and 4 from J; bases not matched to a gene: 4. Germline lookup yields CDR1 LNHNV and CDR2 YYDKDF (reference sequence). The CDR3 loop spans 15 amino acids.

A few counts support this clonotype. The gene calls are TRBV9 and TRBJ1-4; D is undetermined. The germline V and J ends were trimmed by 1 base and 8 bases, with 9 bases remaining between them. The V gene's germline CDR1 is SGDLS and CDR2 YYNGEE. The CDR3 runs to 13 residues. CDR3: CASSVKGGEKLFF. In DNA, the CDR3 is TGTGCCAGCAGCGTAAAGGGAGGGGAAAAACTGTTTTTT.

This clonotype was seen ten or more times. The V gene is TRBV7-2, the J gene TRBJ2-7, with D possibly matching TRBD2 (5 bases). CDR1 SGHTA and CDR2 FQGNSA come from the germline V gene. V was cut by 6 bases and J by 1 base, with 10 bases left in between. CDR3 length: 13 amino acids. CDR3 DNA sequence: TGTGCCAGCAGACGACGGGATTCCTACGAGCAGTACTTC. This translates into CASRRRDSYEQYF. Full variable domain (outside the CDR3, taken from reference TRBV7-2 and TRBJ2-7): GAGVSQSPSNKVTEKGKDVELRCDPISGHTALYWYRQSLGQGLEFLIYFQGNSAPDKSGLPSDRFSAERTGGSVSTLTIQRTQQEDSAVYLCASRRRDSYEQYFGPGTRLTVT.